The clone carrying this TCR beta chain was detected many times. The data stem from a study of human T cells and chemical hapten exposure. Study in general: Patients additionally received therapeutic doses of diphenylcyclopropenone on the scalp once a week, and this continued throughout the approximately 25-week study. It was small differences in pooled library volume that mainly caused per-sample TCR yields to vary.

MiXCR was run by TCRdb on the RACE reads, yielding one entry per CDR3 protein. In the table there are around 360,000 distinct CDR3 sequences, about 6.3% of which are singletons. Time point noted: patch test 2, 6 weeks after DPC sensitization. Treatment defined: therapeutic diphenylcyclopropenone sensitization with weekly scalp DPC. Donation of samples came from alopecia patients who were 18 to 70 years old and suitable for DPC. Trimming removed 2 bases from V and 4 bases from J, with 13 bases in between. Per the germline V gene, CDR1 is MNHNS and CDR2 is SASEGT. This CDR3 has 15 residues. The chain uses TRBV6-1 and TRBJ2-3, with a tentative D call TRBD2 (5 bases). The source material was whole blood, sampled in connection with sensitization to the hapten diphenylcyclopropenone (DPC). The source of this sequence is a woman aged 18-29 years with alopecia areata. Some clones in this sample may be carry-over from other donors' samples. CDR3 region: CASSELAGESDTQYF. The CDR3 nucleotides are TGTGCCAGCAGTGAATTGGCCGGGGAATCAGATACGCAGTATTTT.